A selection of T cell receptor beta chains follows, all from one sample in a study of blood T cell repertoires in COVID-19. Sequenced by immunoSEQ multiplex PCR; TCRdb stores in-frame clones only, minus some. The repertoire holds 200,000 to 250,000 clones, with 88% as singletons. Material for sequencing was PBMCs or T cells enriched from blood (not recorded which). The receptors come from a woman aged 45 to 65 with acute COVID-19. Each CDR3 is given with its conserved first and last residue. Each record gives: J gene, clone size, V gene, CDR3 protein. Clone size is shown for a subset of rows, as once, few, many or a class of expanded clone.

J gene: TRBJ2-7; clone size: -; V gene: TRBV6-5; CDR3 protein: CASRRGRYEQYF
J gene: TRBJ2-5; clone size: -; V gene: TRBV5-1; CDR3 protein: CASSLVPSSGETQYF
J gene: TRBJ2-2; clone size: few; V gene: TRBV9; CDR3 protein: CASSVDGIGELFF
J gene: TRBJ2-7; clone size: -; V gene: TRBV27; CDR3 protein: CASSSSYEQYF
J gene: TRBJ1-2; clone size: -; V gene: TRBV28; CDR3 protein: CASSLSDRGHYGYTF
J gene: TRBJ1-4; clone size: -; V gene: TRBV14; CDR3 protein: CASSQEGTGTANEKLFF
J gene: TRBJ2-2; clone size: -; V gene: TRBV12-3/TRBV12-4; CDR3 protein: CASSPGLAWELFF
J gene: TRBJ2-2; clone size: -; V gene: TRBV9; CDR3 protein: CASSTDSNTGELFF
J gene: TRBJ2-7; clone size: -; V gene: TRBV6-2/TRBV6-3; CDR3 protein: CASSSSRGGVEQYF
J gene: TRBJ2-2; clone size: -; V gene: TRBV15; CDR3 protein: CATSRLPDGGRTGELFF